This T cell receptor beta chain was obtained from a study of HIV-infected children after antiretroviral therapy interruption. By frequency in the sample, this clonotype is medium-sized. This sample's treatment: PENTA 11 planned treatment interruption arm or continuous ART arm. Only samples with at least 5 million viable PBMCs qualified. There are 13 residues in the CDR3. Germline V gives CDR1 SQVTM, CDR2 ANQGSEA. Trimming shortened V by 6 bases and J by 0 bases, and 9 bases separated the two germline ends. The TCR library was built from RNA with a 3' RACE protocol and unique molecular identifiers. TCRdb independently ran MiXCR on the 3' RACE reads; one entry per CDR3 protein. The sample carries some 41,000 distinct CDR3 sequences, about 7% recorded once.

The chain combines TRBV29-1 with TRBJ2-1; D not resolved. The TCR originated in a pool of human donors with HIV. Sample: CD45RA+ CD4+ T cells from PBMCs, pooled from several time points, taken from a donor given antiretroviral therapy, either interrupted or continuous. Subset: naive CD4+ CD45RA+ CD45RO- T cells. CDR3: CSVGSRSYNEQFF. The CDR3 DNA reads TGCAGCGTGGGGTCCCGCTCCTACAATGAGCAGTTCTTC.